These T cell receptor beta chains were read from a single sample in a study of shared clonotypes between healthy human individuals. Here immunoSEQ multiplex PCR was the method, and the copy in TCRdb shows in-frame clones only, minus some. The data hold about 600,000 clones, with 97% observed a single time. Material for sequencing was naive CD4+ T cells sorted from blood. The receptors stem from a woman aged 30 to 39 in good health. CDR3s include the opening cysteine and the closing phenylalanine or tryptophan. Each record gives: J gene, D gene, clone size, CDR3 length, V gene, CDR3 DNA, CDR3 protein. The D gene is left open where the match is weak. Clone size appears in some rows only: once, few, many, or a class for an expanded clone.

J: TRBJ1-1; D: NA; size: NA; length: 14; V: TRBV6-5; DNA: TGTGCCAGCAGTTACTCGAGGACGAACACTGAAGCTTTCTTT; CDR3: CASSYSRTNTEAFF
J: TRBJ2-7; D: NA; size: NA; length: 17; V: TRBV7-2; DNA: TGTGCCAGCAGCTTAGTAGGCGCCCTAGGTTACGGGTACGAGCAGTACTTC; CDR3: CASSLVGALGYGYEQYF
J: TRBJ1-1; D: NA; size: NA; length: 15; V: TRBV11-2; DNA: TGTGCCAGCAGCTTAGGACTCTGGAAAAACACTGAAGCTTTCTTT; CDR3: CASSLGLWKNTEAFF
J: TRBJ2-3; D: NA; size: NA; length: 12; V: TRBV14; DNA: TGTGCCAGCAGCCCCCGCACAGATACGCAGTATTTT; CDR3: CASSPRTDTQYF
J: TRBJ2-2; D: NA; size: few; length: 13; V: TRBV2; DNA: TGTGCCAGCTCCCAGCGGAACACCGGGGAGCTGTTTTTT; CDR3: CASSQRNTGELFF
J: TRBJ1-1; D: TRBD1; size: NA; length: 14; V: TRBV5-1; DNA: TGCGCCAGCAGCAAGGGGACAGGGAACACTGAAGCTTTCTTT; CDR3: CASSKGTGNTEAFF
J: TRBJ2-1; D: TRBD2; size: NA; length: 15; V: TRBV28; DNA: TGTGCCAGCAGTTCCCTTACGGGAGGGCACAATGAGCAGTTCTTC; CDR3: CASSSLTGGHNEQFF
J: TRBJ2-2; D: TRBD2; size: NA; length: 15; V: TRBV27; DNA: TGTGCCAGCAGACCTAGCGGGGCGAACACCGGGGAGCTGTTTTTT; CDR3: CASRPSGANTGELFF
J: TRBJ2-2; D: TRBD2; size: NA; length: 15; V: TRBV4-1; DNA: TGCGCCAGCAGCCGGACTAGTGTGGAGACCGGGGAGCTGTTTTTT; CDR3: CASSRTSVETGELFF
J: TRBJ2-7; D: NA; size: NA; length: 14; V: TRBV27; DNA: TGTGCCAGCCCGGACAGACGCAGCTCCTACGAGCAGTACTTC; CDR3: CASPDRRSSYEQYF
J: TRBJ1-2; D: NA; size: NA; length: 14; V: TRBV2; DNA: TGTGCCAGCAGTTCACAGCTTCCAGGCTATGGCTACACCTTC; CDR3: CASSSQLPGYGYTF
J: TRBJ2-1; D: NA; size: NA; length: 14; V: TRBV19; DNA: TGTGCCAGTAGTAGGCAGGGGATTTACAATGAGCAGTTCTTC; CDR3: CASSRQGIYNEQFF
J: TRBJ1-5; D: NA; size: NA; length: 12; V: TRBV28; DNA: TGTGCCAGCAGCTCCCGTCGACAGCCCCAGCATTTT; CDR3: CASSSRRQPQHF
J: TRBJ2-7; D: TRBD2; size: NA; length: 12; V: TRBV29-1; DNA: TGCAGCGTTCGCGGGGGATCCTACGAGCAGTACTTC; CDR3: CSVRGGSYEQYF
J: TRBJ2-7; D: NA; size: NA; length: 14; V: TRBV7-2; DNA: TGTGCCAGCAGCCCCTCCCTAGCGACCTACGAGCAGTACTTC; CDR3: CASSPSLATYEQYF
J: TRBJ2-7; D: TRBD1; size: NA; length: 14; V: TRBV2; DNA: TGTGCCAGCACCGAGAGGACAGGGGGCGGCGAGCAGTACTTC; CDR3: CASTERTGGGEQYF
J: TRBJ2-5; D: TRBD1; size: once; length: 15; V: TRBV18; DNA: TGTGCCAGCTCACCAGGGACAGGAGCTCGAGAGACCCAGTACTTC; CDR3: CASSPGTGARETQYF
J: TRBJ2-5; D: NA; size: NA; length: 12; V: TRBV29-1; DNA: TGCAGCGCCGACGGTGGGGTGGAGACCCAGTACTTC; CDR3: CSADGGVETQYF
J: TRBJ2-3; D: TRBD2; size: NA; length: 16; V: TRBV15; DNA: TGTGCCACCAGCCGGGGGAGGGGCAGGAGGAATGATACGCAGTATTTT; CDR3: CATSRGRGRRNDTQYF
J: TRBJ1-6; D: NA; size: once; length: 16; V: TRBV28; DNA: TGTGCCAGCAGTTACCAACGAGGGGGGAATAATTCACCCCTCCACTTT; CDR3: CASSYQRGGNNSPLHF
J: TRBJ1-5; D: NA; size: once; length: 12; V: TRBV28; DNA: TGTGCCAGCAGTCCCTTCTCAGGGCCCCAGCATTTT; CDR3: CASSPFSGPQHF
J: TRBJ1-4; D: NA; size: once; length: 13; V: TRBV6-1; DNA: TGTGCCACCGAAGATTTAAGTGGGGAAAAACTGTTTTTT; CDR3: CATEDLSGEKLFF
J: TRBJ2-7; D: NA; size: NA; length: 13; V: TRBV28; DNA: TGTGCCAGCAGTCACCCAGCCGACTACGAGCAGTACTTC; CDR3: CASSHPADYEQYF
J: TRBJ2-7; D: TRBD2; size: NA; length: 13; V: TRBV28; DNA: TGTGCCAGCAGTTTGCCTAGCGGGGACGAGCAGTACTTC; CDR3: CASSLPSGDEQYF
J: TRBJ1-3; D: NA; size: NA; length: 14; V: TRBV29-1; DNA: TGCAGCGCCCGAGGGACTGCAAGTGGAAACACCATATATTTT; CDR3: CSARGTASGNTIYF
J: TRBJ2-7; D: NA; size: NA; length: 12; V: TRBV11-2; DNA: TGTGCCAGCAGACGGGACGTCGGCGAGCAGTACTTC; CDR3: CASRRDVGEQYF
J: TRBJ1-1; D: NA; size: NA; length: 14; V: TRBV5-1; DNA: TGCGCCAGCAGCTTGCAGGGTGGGGGCACTGAAGCTTTCTTT; CDR3: CASSLQGGGTEAFF
J: TRBJ1-1; D: NA; size: NA; length: 11; V: TRBV28; DNA: TGTGCCAGCAAAATGAACGCTGAAGCTTTCTTT; CDR3: CASKMNAEAFF
J: TRBJ1-2; D: NA; size: NA; length: 16; V: TRBV6-1; DNA: TGTGCCAGCAGGGAAACGTTCAGGGCAGCTAACTATGGCTACACCTTC; CDR3: CASRETFRAANYGYTF
J: TRBJ2-3; D: TRBD2; size: once; length: 14; V: TRBV6-1; DNA: TGTGCCAGCAGTGAGACTAGCGTGTTGGATACGCAGTATTTT; CDR3: CASSETSVLDTQYF
J: TRBJ2-1; D: NA; size: NA; length: 15; V: TRBV15; DNA: TGTGCCACCAGCAGGGGCCTGATTGCTCTTAATGAGCAGTTCTTC; CDR3: CATSRGLIALNEQFF
J: TRBJ1-2; D: TRBD1; size: NA; length: 17; V: TRBV4-1; DNA: TGCGCCAGCAGCCATGACGCCTCGGGGGACAGAGGCTATGGCTACACCTTC; CDR3: CASSHDASGDRGYGYTF
J: TRBJ2-2; D: TRBD1; size: NA; length: 15; V: TRBV18; DNA: TGTGCCAGCTCACTAACAGGGGTGAACACCGGGGAGCTGTTTTTT; CDR3: CASSLTGVNTGELFF
J: TRBJ2-7; D: NA; size: NA; length: 13; V: TRBV11-2; DNA: TGTGCCAGCAGCTCCCACTACCAGGTCGAGCAGTACTTC; CDR3: CASSSHYQVEQYF
J: TRBJ2-2; D: TRBD1; size: NA; length: 15; V: TRBV15; DNA: TGTGCCACCAGCAGAGAAACAGGGGTGACCGGGGAGCTGTTTTTT; CDR3: CATSRETGVTGELFF
J: TRBJ2-1; D: NA; size: NA; length: 14; V: TRBV7-6; DNA: TGTGCCAGCAGCCCTAGACGGCAGAACAATGAGCAGTTCTTC; CDR3: CASSPRRQNNEQFF
J: TRBJ2-4; D: NA; size: NA; length: 15; V: TRBV28; DNA: TGTGCCAGCAGTCTCGGGGCTGTTGGTCAGAACATTCAGTACTTC; CDR3: CASSLGAVGQNIQYF
J: TRBJ2-4; D: NA; size: NA; length: 17; V: TRBV7-9; DNA: TGTGCCAGCAGCCAAAAGACAGGTCTGAGGGCCAAAAACATTCAGTACTTC; CDR3: CASSQKTGLRAKNIQYF
J: TRBJ2-1; D: TRBD2; size: NA; length: 20; V: TRBV28; DNA: TGTGCCAGCAGCCCCGGACGGCGAGGGACTAGCGGGACCTCTTACAATGAGCAGTTCTTC; CDR3: CASSPGRRGTSGTSYNEQFF
J: TRBJ2-2; D: NA; size: NA; length: 15; V: TRBV6-5; DNA: TGTGCCAGCAGTTACGAGCGATTGAACACCGGGGAGCTGTTTTTT; CDR3: CASSYERLNTGELFF
J: TRBJ2-7; D: NA; size: NA; length: 13; V: TRBV5-5; DNA: TGTGCCAGCAGAGTCACAGGGCGCGACGAGCAGTACTTC; CDR3: CASRVTGRDEQYF
J: TRBJ2-1; D: NA; size: NA; length: 15; V: TRBV5-4; DNA: TGTGCCAGCAGCCCGGGACGAGCAAGCCGAATAGAGCAGTTCTTC; CDR3: CASSPGRASRIEQFF
J: TRBJ1-3; D: NA; size: NA; length: 16; V: TRBV10-3; DNA: TGTGCCATCAGTGAGGCAGCAGGGGTAGATGGAAACACCATATATTTT; CDR3: CAISEAAGVDGNTIYF
J: TRBJ1-3; D: NA; size: NA; length: 17; V: TRBV9; DNA: TGTGCCAGCAGCGTGTCATCAGGGGCCTACTCTGGAAACACCATATATTTT; CDR3: CASSVSSGAYSGNTIYF
J: TRBJ2-2; D: NA; size: NA; length: 13; V: TRBV19; DNA: TGTGCCAGTAGTCCCCCGCTAGCCGGGGAGCTGTTTTTT; CDR3: CASSPPLAGELFF
J: TRBJ2-1; D: NA; size: NA; length: 15; V: TRBV5-4; DNA: TGTGCCAGCAGCTTTGGTGGGTCCCCCGGAAATGAGCAGTTCTTC; CDR3: CASSFGGSPGNEQFF
J: TRBJ2-1; D: TRBD1; size: once; length: 15; V: TRBV28; DNA: TGTGCCAGCAGAATACAGGGGGCAGGGTACAATGAGCAGTTCTTC; CDR3: CASRIQGAGYNEQFF
J: TRBJ2-3; D: NA; size: NA; length: 14; V: TRBV6-4; DNA: TGTGCCAGCAGTGACGGAGCGGGCACAGATACGCAGTATTTT; CDR3: CASSDGAGTDTQYF
J: TRBJ2-7; D: TRBD2; size: NA; length: 15; V: TRBV11-2; DNA: TGTGCCAGCACCTTCCTGACTAGCGGCGCCTACGAGCAGTACTTC; CDR3: CASTFLTSGAYEQYF
J: TRBJ1-3; D: NA; size: NA; length: 14; V: TRBV6-1; DNA: TGTGCCAGCAGTGAACGAGCACGAGGAAACACCATATATTTT; CDR3: CASSERARGNTIYF
J: TRBJ2-7; D: NA; size: NA; length: 13; V: TRBV10-1; DNA: TGCGCCAGCAGTGCGACTCCCTCCTACGAGCAGTACTTC; CDR3: CASSATPSYEQYF
J: TRBJ2-2; D: NA; size: NA; length: 16; V: TRBV5-1; DNA: TGCGCCAGCAGCTTGCTAGCGAGAGAGGTGGCCGGGGAGCTGTTTTTT; CDR3: CASSLLAREVAGELFF
J: TRBJ2-7; D: TRBD1; size: NA; length: 17; V: TRBV18; DNA: TGTGCCAGCTCCCGAAACCCCCCGGGACAGGGAACCTACGAGCAGTACTTC; CDR3: CASSRNPPGQGTYEQYF
J: TRBJ2-1; D: NA; size: once; length: 14; V: TRBV21-1; DNA: TGTGCCAGCAGCCTTACAGACCTAAACAATGAGCAGTTCTTC; CDR3: CASSLTDLNNEQFF
J: TRBJ2-1; D: TRBD2; size: NA; length: 18; V: TRBV25-1; DNA: TGTGCCAGCTCAGGACAAGGTTCTCTGGCGGGAGTGTACAATGAGCAGTTCTTC; CDR3: CASSGQGSLAGVYNEQFF